The rows below give T cell receptor beta chains drawn from one sample of a study of cytomegalovirus exposure and HLA in healthy donors. TCRdb's table, derived via immunoSEQ multiplex PCR, lists solely in-frame clones and lacks some. The sample has approximately 190,000 clones; 75% to 90% are singletons. Sequencing was done on a sample of PBMCs. These receptor sequences come from a boy aged 2 to 9 in good health and CMV-seronegative. Both conserved end residues are part of each CDR3. The D gene is left open where the match is weak. Rows give clone size only sometimes, using once, few, many, or a class for an expanded clone.

>TRBV28|TRBJ2-7|-|-
TGTGCCAGCAGTTTGGTCAGTTTCTCCTACGAGCAGTACTTC
CASSLVSFSYEQYF
>TRBV28|TRBJ2-6|-|TRBD2
TGTGCCAGCAGCTTGGTACTAGCGGGAGGGGAGGCCAACGTCCTGACTTTC
CASSLVLAGGEANVLTF
>TRBV6-1|TRBJ2-7|-|-
TGTGCCAGCAGTGAAGAGTGGAGATCCGAGCAGTACTTC
CASSEEWRSEQYF
>TRBV6-1|TRBJ2-3|-|TRBD1
TGTGCCAGCAGTTCCCCGGACAGGGGATTTACGCAGTATTTT
CASSSPDRGFTQYF
>TRBV4-1|TRBJ1-5|-|TRBD1
TGCGCCAGCAGCCTGAGACAGGGGGCTGGACAGCCCCAGCATTTT
CASSLRQGAGQPQHF
>TRBV27|TRBJ1-3|-|-
TGTGCCAGCAGTCCCCTCCAGGTCGGATACTCTGGAAACACCATATATTTT
CASSPLQVGYSGNTIYF
>TRBV5-1|TRBJ1-1|-|-
TGCGCCAGCAGCTTTACGGGGAACACTGAAGCTTTCTTT
CASSFTGNTEAFF
>TRBV29-1|TRBJ2-7|-|TRBD1
TGCAGCGTTGTGACAGGGAAATCCTACGAGCAGTACTTC
CSVVTGKSYEQYF
>TRBV6-4|TRBJ1-6|-|-
TGTGCCAGCAGTGAAACAGTCAGGGGCTTT
CASSETVRGF
>TRBV2|TRBJ1-1|-|TRBD1
TGTGCCAGCAGATCAATGGGACAGGGGTTCACTGAAGCTTTCTTT
CASRSMGQGFTEAFF
>TRBV5-5|TRBJ1-1|-|TRBD1
TGTGCCAGCAGCATTACTCCGGACAGGGTGAACACTGAAGCTTTCTTT
CASSITPDRVNTEAFF
>TRBV19|TRBJ2-7|-|-
TGTGCCAGTGCCCTGGCCTGGGGGCACGAGCAGTACTTC
CASALAWGHEQYF
>TRBV11-2|TRBJ1-2|-|TRBD1
TGTGCCAGCAGCCTGGACAGGGCAGGCTATGGCTACACCTTC
CASSLDRAGYGYTF
>TRBV19|TRBJ2-7|-|-
TGTGCCAGTAGTACCCTCTGGGGGGCCTACGAGCAGTACTTC
CASSTLWGAYEQYF
>TRBV2|TRBJ2-2|-|TRBD2
TGTGCCAGCAGGGCCTCCGGCGGGAGTACCGGGGAGCTGTTTTTT
CASRASGGSTGELFF
>TRBV19|TRBJ1-5|-|TRBD1
TGTGCCAGTAGTATAGGGGGACAGGGGGTCTTTCAGCCCCAGCATTTT
CASSIGGQGVFQPQHF
>TRBV28|TRBJ2-7|-|-
TGTGCCAGCAGTTTATCGGGGGTCTACGAGCAGTACTTC
CASSLSGVYEQYF
>TRBV28|TRBJ2-1|-|-
TGTGCCAGCGGGGGGGCTTTGCTCGAGCAGTTCTTC
CASGGALLEQFF
>TRBV29-1|TRBJ1-3|-|-
TGCAGCGTTGGGTTCAGCTCTGGAAACACCATATATTTT
CSVGFSSGNTIYF
>TRBV9|TRBJ2-5|-|TRBD2
TGTGCCAGCAGCGAGGGACTAGCGGGGGAACCAGTTCGAGAGACCCAGTACTTC
CASSEGLAGEPVRETQYF
>TRBV7-8|TRBJ2-7|once|-
TGTGCCAGCAGCTTAGTGGCGACAGACTCTCTCCTCGGGTCCTACGAGCAGTACTTC
CASSLVATDSLLGSYEQYF
>TRBV19|TRBJ1-6|-|TRBD1
TGTGCCAGTACAGACGGTGACAGGGGGAGCTCCTATAATTCACCCCTCCACTTT
CASTDGDRGSSYNSPLHF
>TRBV28|TRBJ1-3|once|-
TGTGCCAGCAGTCCTCCTCGTTGGACTTACACCATATATTTT
CASSPPRWTYTIYF
>TRBV4-2|TRBJ1-1|few|-
TGTGCCAGCAGCCAGGCCGGCGGGCAGAAGAACACTGAAGCTTTCTTT
CASSQAGGQKNTEAFF
>TRBV5-1|TRBJ2-5|-|-
TGCGCCAGCAGCTTGGGGGCCACAAGGGAGACCCAGTACTTC
CASSLGATRETQYF
>TRBV6-4|TRBJ1-1|-|TRBD1
TGTGCCAGCAAGGGGACAGGGGGCAGAGACACTGAAGCTTTCTTT
CASKGTGGRDTEAFF
>TRBV7-8|TRBJ1-5|-|TRBD1
TGTGCCAGCAGCTTTACAGGGACAGGGATCTGGGGGGGCAATCAGCCCCAGCATTTT
CASSFTGTGIWGGNQPQHF
>TRBV6-1|TRBJ2-7|-|-
TGTGCCAGCTATCCCGGGTCCTACGAGCAGTACTTC
CASYPGSYEQYF
>TRBV27|TRBJ2-2|-|TRBD2
TGTGCCAGCAGTCCACGACTAGCGGACGGGCTCGGCACCGGGGAGCTGTTTTTT
CASSPRLADGLGTGELFF
>TRBV5-4|TRBJ1-3|-|-
TGTGCCAGCAGCCCAGCGGGTGGAAACACCATATATTTT
CASSPAGGNTIYF
>TRBV6-1|TRBJ1-5|few|-
TGTGCCAGCAGTGAAGCTGGGGGGTCAAGTCAGCCCCAGCATTTT
CASSEAGGSSQPQHF
>TRBV19|TRBJ2-7|-|-
TGTGCCAGTTCCCCGGGATCAAGCTCCTACGAGCAGTACTTC
CASSPGSSSYEQYF
>TRBV6-6|TRBJ1-4|-|-
TGTGCCAGCATTCGGGGGAGAGGGGAAAAACTGTTTTTT
CASIRGRGEKLFF
>TRBV6-1|TRBJ2-2|-|-
TGTGCCAGCAGTGCCAGGGCCGGGGAGCTGTTTTTT
CASSARAGELFF
>TRBV5-4|TRBJ1-4|-|TRBD1
TGTGCCAGCAGCCGACAGGGAGGTAGTGAAAAACTGTTTTTT
CASSRQGGSEKLFF
>TRBV19|TRBJ2-1|once|TRBD2
TGTGCCAGTAGGATCCGGGGGGGCAATGAGCAGTTCTTC
CASRIRGGNEQFF
>TRBV9|TRBJ2-3|once|-
TGTGCCAGCAGCGGACATCGGGGGTTTCGGAGCACAGATACGCAGTATTTT
CASSGHRGFRSTDTQYF
>TRBV19|TRBJ1-2|-|-
TGTGCCAGTAGTTTCCTACCTACTAACTATGGCTACACCTTC
CASSFLPTNYGYTF
>TRBV7-3|TRBJ2-5|-|TRBD1
TGTGCCAGCAGCTTGACAGGGGGCGCAGAGACCCAGTACTTC
CASSLTGGAETQYF
>TRBV18|TRBJ1-5|few|TRBD1
TGTGCCAGCGGGACAGGTTACCAGCCCCAGCATTTT
CASGTGYQPQHF
>TRBV28|TRBJ1-5|-|-
TGTGCCAGTAGCCCAGCCGGGAGCAATCAGCCCCAGCATTTT
CASSPAGSNQPQHF
>TRBV7-9|TRBJ2-7|-|TRBD1
TGTGCCAGCAGCCCGACCGGGACAGTAGGCCCCTACGAGCAGTACTTC
CASSPTGTVGPYEQYF
>TRBV7-2|TRBJ2-7|-|-
TGTGCCAGCAGCACCGACCGGGGCTACGAGCAGTACTTC
CASSTDRGYEQYF
>TRBV5-1|TRBJ1-4|-|TRBD1
TGCGCCAGCAGCTTCCGTGGGACAGATAATGAAAAACTGTTTTTT
CASSFRGTDNEKLFF
>TRBV7-2|TRBJ1-1|-|-
TGTGCCAGCAGCTCCCGACGGGAGAACACTGAAGCTTTCTTT
CASSSRRENTEAFF
>TRBV28|TRBJ1-5|-|-
TGTGCCAGCAGTCCCAAGGGACGGAGGGTTGGCAATCAGCCCCAGCATTTT
CASSPKGRRVGNQPQHF
>TRBV18|TRBJ2-2|-|-
TGTGCCAGCTCACCATCAGTCGCAGGGTGGACCGGGGAGCTGTTTTTT
CASSPSVAGWTGELFF
>TRBV6-5|TRBJ1-5|-|-
TGTGCCAGCAGTTACGGGCGGCATTTT
CASSYGRHF
>TRBV28|TRBJ1-6|-|-
TGTGCCAGCAGTTTATACGGTAGCTCCTATAATTCACCCCTCCACTTT
CASSLYGSSYNSPLHF